Described below is a single T cell receptor (beta chain) sequence and its context. What it binds is unknown. These data belong to a study of post-analysis software for immune sequencing data. TCR beta libraries were prepared from cDNA with unique molecular identifiers. When about 0.9 to 11 million T cells were used, they gave around 500,000 cDNA molecules. TCRdb reprocessed the PCR reads via MiXCR and lists one record per CDR3 protein. The repertoire holds 700,000 to 800,000 distinct CDR3 sequences, 25% to 30% seen once, with approximately 0.55% in the top ten. Study-level results: Several TRBV segments (TRBV5-6, TRBV5-1 and TRBV20-1 among them) occurred more frequently in patients than in controls.

Unmatched junction bases numbered 7, after V lost 4 bases and J lost 10 bases. The CDR3 is 15 residues long. Germline V gene sequence: CDR1 MGHRA, CDR2 YSYEKL. V and J are TRBV4-1 and TRBJ1-6; 10 bases line up with TRBD1. This TCR was recovered from a girl aged 5 to 17 with multiple sclerosis. Material: blood. CDR3 in amino acids: CASSPGQGRGSPLHF. The CDR3, as DNA: TGCGCCAGCAGCCCGGGACAGGGGCGAGGATCACCCCTCCACTTT.